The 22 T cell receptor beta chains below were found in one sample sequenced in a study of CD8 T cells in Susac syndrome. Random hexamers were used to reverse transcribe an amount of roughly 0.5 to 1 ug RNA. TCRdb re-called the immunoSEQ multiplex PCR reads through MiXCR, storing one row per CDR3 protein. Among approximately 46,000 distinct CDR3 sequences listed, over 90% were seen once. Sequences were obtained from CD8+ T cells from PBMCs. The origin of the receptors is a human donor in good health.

The CDR3 loop is CASSPGPIGYEQYF. In DNA, the CDR3 is TGTGCCAGCAGTCCGGGACCGATCGGCTACGAGCAGTACTTC. This chain uses TRBV27 with TRBJ2-7, with D perhaps matching TRBD1 or TRBD2 (5 bases each). Per germline, CDR1 MNHEY and CDR2 SMNVEV (reference sequence). V lost 5 bases and J lost 3, with 14 bases in between. This CDR3 comprises 14 residues.

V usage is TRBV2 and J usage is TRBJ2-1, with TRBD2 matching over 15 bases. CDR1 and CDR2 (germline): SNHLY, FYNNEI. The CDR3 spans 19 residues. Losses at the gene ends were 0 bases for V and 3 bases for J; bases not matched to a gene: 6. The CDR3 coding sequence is TGTGCCAGCAGTGAAGCGTGGACTAGCGGGAGGGCCAACTACAATGAGCAGTTCTTC. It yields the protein CASSEAWTSGRANYNEQFF.

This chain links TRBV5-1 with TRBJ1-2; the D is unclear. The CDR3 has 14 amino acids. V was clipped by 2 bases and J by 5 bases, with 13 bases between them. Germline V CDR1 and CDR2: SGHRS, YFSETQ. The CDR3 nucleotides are TGCGCCAGCAGCTTAGGACGGGAAGGGTATGGCTACACCTTC. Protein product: CASSLGREGYGYTF.

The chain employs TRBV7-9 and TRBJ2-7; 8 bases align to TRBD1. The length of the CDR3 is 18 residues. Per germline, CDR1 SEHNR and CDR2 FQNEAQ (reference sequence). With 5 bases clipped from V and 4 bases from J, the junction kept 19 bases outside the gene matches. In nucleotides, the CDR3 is TGTGCCAGCAGCAGCCCGATTACTACAGGGGGTAGTGTGTACGAGCAGTACTTC. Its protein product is CASSSPITTGGSVYEQYF.

CDR3 residues: CAWALGTEAFF. The CDR3 DNA follows: TGTGCCTGGGCCCTGGGCACTGAAGCTTTCTTT. The gene calls are TRBV30 and TRBJ1-1; D is undetermined. This CDR3 is built from 11 residues. The V end lost 5 bases, the J end lost 4 bases, and 8 bases lay between the germline ends. Germline V lookup: CDR1 GTSNPN, CDR2 SVGIG (reference sequence).

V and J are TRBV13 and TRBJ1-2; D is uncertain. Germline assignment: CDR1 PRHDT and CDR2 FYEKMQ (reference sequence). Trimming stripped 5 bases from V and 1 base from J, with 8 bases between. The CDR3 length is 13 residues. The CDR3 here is CASSQGDNYGYTF. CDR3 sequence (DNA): TGTGCCAGCAGCCAAGGAGATAACTATGGCTACACCTTC.

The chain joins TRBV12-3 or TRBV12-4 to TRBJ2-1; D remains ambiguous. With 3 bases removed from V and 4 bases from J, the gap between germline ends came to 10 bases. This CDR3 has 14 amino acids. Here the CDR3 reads CASSFGSSYNEQFF. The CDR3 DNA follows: TGTGCCAGCAGTTTCGGCAGTTCTTACAATGAGCAGTTCTTC.

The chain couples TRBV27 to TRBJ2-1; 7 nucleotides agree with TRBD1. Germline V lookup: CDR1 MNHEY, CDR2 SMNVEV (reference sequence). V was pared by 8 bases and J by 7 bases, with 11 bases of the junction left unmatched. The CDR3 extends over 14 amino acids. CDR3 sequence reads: CASCPGTAVNEQFF. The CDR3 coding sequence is TGTGCCAGCTGTCCTGGGACAGCGGTAAATGAGCAGTTCTTC.

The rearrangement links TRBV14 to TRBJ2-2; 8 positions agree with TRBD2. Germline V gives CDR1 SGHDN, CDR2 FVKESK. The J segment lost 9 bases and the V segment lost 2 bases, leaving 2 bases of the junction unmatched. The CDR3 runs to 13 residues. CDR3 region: CASSQTSGWELFF. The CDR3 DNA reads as TGTGCCAGCAGCCAAACTAGCGGATGGGAGCTGTTTTTT.

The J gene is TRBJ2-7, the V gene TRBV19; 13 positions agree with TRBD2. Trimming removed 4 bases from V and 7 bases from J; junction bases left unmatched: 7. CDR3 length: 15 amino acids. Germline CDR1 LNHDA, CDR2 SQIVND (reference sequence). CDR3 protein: CASSTIEGLAGEQYF. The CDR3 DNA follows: TGTGCCAGTAGTACTATAGAGGGACTAGCGGGAGAGCAGTACTTC.

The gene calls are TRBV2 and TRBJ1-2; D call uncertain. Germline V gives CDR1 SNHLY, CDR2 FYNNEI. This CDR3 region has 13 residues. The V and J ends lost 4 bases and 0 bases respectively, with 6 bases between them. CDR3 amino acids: CASSGVANYGYTF. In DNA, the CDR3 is TGTGCCAGCAGTGGGGTAGCTAACTATGGCTACACCTTC.

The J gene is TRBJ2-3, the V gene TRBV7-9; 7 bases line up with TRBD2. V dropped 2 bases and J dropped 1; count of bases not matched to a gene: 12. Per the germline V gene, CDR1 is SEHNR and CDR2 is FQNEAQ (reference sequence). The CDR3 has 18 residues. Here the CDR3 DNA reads TGTGCCAGCAGCTTAAGCGGGGCAGGATGGGTCGGCACAGATACGCAGTATTTT. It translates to CASSLSGAGWVGTDTQYF.

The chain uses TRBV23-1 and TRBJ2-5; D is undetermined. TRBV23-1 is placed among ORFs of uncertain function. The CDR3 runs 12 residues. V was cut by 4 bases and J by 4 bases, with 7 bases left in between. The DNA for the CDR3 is TGCGCCAGCAGTCGCCCCCTAGAGACCCAGTACTTC. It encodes CASSRPLETQYF.

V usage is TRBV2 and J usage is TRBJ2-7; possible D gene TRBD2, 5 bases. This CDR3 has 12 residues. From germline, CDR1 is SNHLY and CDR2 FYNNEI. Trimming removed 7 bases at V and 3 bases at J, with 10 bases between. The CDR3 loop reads CASTADYYEQYF. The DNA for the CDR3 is TGTGCCAGCACCGCAGACTACTACGAGCAGTACTTC.

The CDR3 nucleotides are TGTGCCATCAGTGAATCCCCCCGCACAGATACGCAGTATTTT. Encoded protein: CAISESPRTDTQYF. V gene TRBV10-3 combines with J gene TRBJ2-3, with D unclear. The CDR3 is 14 residues long. The ends were cut back, 3 bases at V and 1 base at J, with 8 bases in the middle. The V gene's germline CDR1 is ENHRY and CDR2 SYGVKD.

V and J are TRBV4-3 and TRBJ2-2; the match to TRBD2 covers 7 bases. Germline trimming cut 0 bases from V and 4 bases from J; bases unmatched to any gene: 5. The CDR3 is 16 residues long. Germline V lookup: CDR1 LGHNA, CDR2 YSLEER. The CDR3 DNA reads TGCGCCAGCAGCCAAGATTGGCCGGGAGGCACCGGGGAGCTGTTTTTT. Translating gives CASSQDWPGGTGELFF.

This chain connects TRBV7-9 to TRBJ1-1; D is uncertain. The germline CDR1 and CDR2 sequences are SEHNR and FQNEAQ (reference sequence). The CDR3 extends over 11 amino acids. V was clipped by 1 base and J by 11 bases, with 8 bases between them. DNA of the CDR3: TGTGCCAGCAGCTTAGGGCCGGACGCTTTCTTT. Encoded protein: CASSLGPDAFF.

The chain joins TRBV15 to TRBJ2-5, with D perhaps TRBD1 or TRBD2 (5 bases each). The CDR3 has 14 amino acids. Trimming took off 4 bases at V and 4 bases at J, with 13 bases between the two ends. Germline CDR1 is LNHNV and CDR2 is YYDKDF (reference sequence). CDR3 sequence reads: CATSTGLSGETQYF. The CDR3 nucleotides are TGTGCCACCAGCACAGGGTTAAGCGGAGAGACCCAGTACTTC. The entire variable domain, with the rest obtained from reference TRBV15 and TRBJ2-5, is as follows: DAMVIQNPRYQVTQFGKPVTLSCSQTLNHNVMYWYQQKSSQAPKLLFHYYDKDFNNEADTPDNFQSRRPNTSFCFLDIRSPGLGDTAMYLCATSTGLSGETQYFGPGTRLLVL.

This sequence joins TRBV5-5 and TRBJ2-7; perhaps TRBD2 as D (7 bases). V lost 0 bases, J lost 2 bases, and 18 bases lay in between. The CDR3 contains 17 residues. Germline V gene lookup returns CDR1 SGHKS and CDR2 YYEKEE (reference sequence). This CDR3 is CASSLAGASGSTYEQYF. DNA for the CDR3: TGTGCCAGCAGCTTGGCGGGGGCTAGCGGATCGACCTACGAGCAGTACTTC.

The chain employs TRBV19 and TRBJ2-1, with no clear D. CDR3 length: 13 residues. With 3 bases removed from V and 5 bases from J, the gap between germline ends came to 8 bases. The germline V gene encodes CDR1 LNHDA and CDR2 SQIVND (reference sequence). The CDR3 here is CASSITADNEQFF. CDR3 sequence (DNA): TGTGCCAGTAGTATTACGGCCGACAATGAGCAGTTCTTC. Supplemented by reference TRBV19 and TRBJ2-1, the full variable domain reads DGGITQSPKYLFRKEGQNVTLSCEQNLNHDAMYWYRQDPGQGLRLIYYSQIVNDFQKGDIAEGYSVSREKKESFPLTVTSAQKNPTAFYLCASSITADNEQFFGPGTRLTVL.

CDR3 protein: CASSYTGGYTGELFF. CDR3 in DNA: TGTGCCAGCAGTTACACAGGGGGTTACACCGGGGAGCTGTTTTTT. The genes are TRBV6-2 or TRBV6-3 and TRBJ2-2, with 8 bases lining up with TRBD1. Germline V gene data show CDR1 as MNHEY and CDR2 as SVGEGT. The junction had 2 bases not matched to a gene; V was cut back by 2 bases and J by 3 bases. The CDR3 is 15 amino acids.

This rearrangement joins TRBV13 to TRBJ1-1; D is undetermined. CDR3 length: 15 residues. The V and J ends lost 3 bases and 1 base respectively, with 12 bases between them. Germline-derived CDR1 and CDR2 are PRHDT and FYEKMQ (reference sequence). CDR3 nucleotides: TGTGCCAGCAGCTTGGGGTCGGGCAGGAACACTGAAGCTTTCTTT. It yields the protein CASSLGSGRNTEAFF.